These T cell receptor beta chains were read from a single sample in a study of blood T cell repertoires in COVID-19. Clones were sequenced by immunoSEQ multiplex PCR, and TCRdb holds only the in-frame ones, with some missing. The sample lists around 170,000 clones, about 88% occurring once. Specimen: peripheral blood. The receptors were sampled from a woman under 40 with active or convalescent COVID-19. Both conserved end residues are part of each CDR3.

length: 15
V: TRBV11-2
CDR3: CASSLAPDGAYEQYF

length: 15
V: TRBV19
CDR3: CASSSPGASNTEAFF

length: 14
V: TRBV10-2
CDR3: CASSDRGGGYGYTF

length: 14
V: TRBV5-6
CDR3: CASSWDREHTEAFF

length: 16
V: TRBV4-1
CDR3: CASSQDRTSGAAPQYF

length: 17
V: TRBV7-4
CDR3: CASSSARAVEGNQPQHF

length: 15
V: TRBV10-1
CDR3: CASSAAGGGNNEQFF

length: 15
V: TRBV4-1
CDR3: CASSPLGHLNQPQHF

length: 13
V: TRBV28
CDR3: CASSLSPTSLQFF

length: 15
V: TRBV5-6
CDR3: CASSNGQGLNEKLFF

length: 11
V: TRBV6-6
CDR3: CASAGEDEAFF

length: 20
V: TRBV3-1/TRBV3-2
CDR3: CASSLRDHQGGEQLMKNCFF

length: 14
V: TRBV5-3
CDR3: CARSFPWLNTEAFF

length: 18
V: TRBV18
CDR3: CASSPRTSGKVSYNEQFF

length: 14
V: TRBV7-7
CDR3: CASSVAGEGETQYF

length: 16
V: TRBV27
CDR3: CASSLGLGGGNTEAFF

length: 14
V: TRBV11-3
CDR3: CASSLDAFNYGYTF

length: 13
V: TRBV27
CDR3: CASSPTSNQPQHF

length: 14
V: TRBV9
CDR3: CASSVTGVNSPLHF

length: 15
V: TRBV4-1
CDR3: CASSPWTGGNQPQHF

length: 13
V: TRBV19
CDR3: CASSKGLGYGYTF

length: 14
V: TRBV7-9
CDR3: CASSLSTIHYGYTF

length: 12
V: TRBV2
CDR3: CASTGDIEKLFF

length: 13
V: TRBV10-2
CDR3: CASSESGAVGYTF

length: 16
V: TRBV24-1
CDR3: CATSDTRDRGANEQFF

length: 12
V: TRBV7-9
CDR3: CASSQGVYGYTF

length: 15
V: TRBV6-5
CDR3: CASSYSGASTDTQYF

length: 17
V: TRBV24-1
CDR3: CATSDPGTGMGNQPQHF

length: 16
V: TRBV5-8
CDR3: CASSLRQGYSGNTIYF

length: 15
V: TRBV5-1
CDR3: CASRVEVSPQETQYF

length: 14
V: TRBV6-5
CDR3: CASQVAGAKGGYTF

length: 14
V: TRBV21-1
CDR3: CASSKGAGGNTIYF

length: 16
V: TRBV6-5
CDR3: CASSYSGRAAGETQYF

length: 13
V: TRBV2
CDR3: CASSDGVDYGYTF